The 32 T cell receptor beta chains given below trace back to one sample, sequenced in a study of OX40 agonist ivuxolimab in advanced cancers. Assay used: immunoSEQ multiplex PCR; TCRdb lists only in-frame clones, some missing. The table records some 10,000 clones, approximately 80% of them present only once. Sequenced here: CD4+ or CD8+ T cells sorted from blood, sampled in a trial of the OX40 agonist ivuxolimab. These receptors all come from an adult with an advanced solid tumor such as melanoma, head and neck, liver or kidney cancer.

Of note for this clone: The sample contains more than one DNA sequence encoding this CDR3. The chain employs TRBV29-1 and TRBJ1-2; possibly TRBD1 for D (5 bases). Germline-derived CDR1 and CDR2 are SQVTM and ANQGSEA. The V and J ends lost 1 base and 0 bases respectively, with 9 bases between them. There are 14 residues in the CDR3. CDR3 sequence reads: CSVEGGRANYGYTF. The CDR3 nucleotides are TGCAGCGTTGAAGGGGGGAGGGCTAACTATGGCTACACCTTC. Combining the CDR3 with reference TRBV29-1 and TRBJ1-2 gives the whole variable domain SAVISQKPSRDICQRGTSLTIQCQVDSQVTMMFWYRQQPGQSLTLIATANQGSEATYESGFVIDKFPISRPNLTFSTLTVSNMSPEDSSIYLCSVEGGRANYGYTFGSGTRLTVV.

The chain couples TRBV2 to TRBJ2-4; D remains ambiguous. Trimming shortened V by 1 base and J by 7 bases, and 11 bases separated the two germline ends. The CDR3 consists of 14 residues. From germline, CDR1 is SNHLY and CDR2 FYNNEI. The chain's CDR3 is CASSEGGGVNIQYF. DNA of the CDR3: TGTGCCAGCAGTGAAGGCGGTGGGGTTAACATTCAGTACTTC.

The chain links TRBV7-2 to TRBJ2-3, with TRBD2 identical over 9 bases. The CDR3 contains 17 residues. Germline V lookup: CDR1 SGHTA, CDR2 FQGNSA. V trimming: 2 bases; J trimming: 2 bases; junction bases outside the gene matches: 8. The CDR3 here is CASSLIGLAGYTDTQYF. The CDR3, as DNA: TGTGCCAGCAGCTTAATAGGGCTAGCGGGGTACACAGATACGCAGTATTTT.

This chain uses TRBV5-4 with TRBJ2-7; 7 bases fit TRBD2. The CDR3 contains 14 residues. Germline loops: CDR1 SGHNT, CDR2 YYREEE (reference sequence). Unmatched junction bases numbered 5, after V lost 4 bases and J lost 1 base. The CDR3 protein is CASSRGRESYEQYF. The CDR3 DNA sequence: TGTGCCAGCAGCCGGGGGAGGGAATCCTACGAGCAGTACTTC.

CDR3 residues: CAVYRGENWYGYTF. The DNA of the CDR3 is TGTGCCGTTTACAGGGGTGAGAATTGGTATGGCTACACCTTC. V and J are TRBV7-9 and TRBJ1-2; the match to TRBD1 covers 7 bases. The junction had 14 bases not matched to a gene; V was cut back by 11 bases and J by 5 bases. This CDR3 region has 14 residues. Germline loops: CDR1 SEHNR, CDR2 FQNEAQ (reference sequence).

This rearrangement joins TRBV13 to TRBJ1-4; no reliable D call. CDR3 length equals 14 residues. V lost 7 bases to trimming and J lost 4 bases, with 13 bases between them. Per germline, CDR1 PRHDT and CDR2 FYEKMQ (reference sequence). CDR3 nucleotides: TGTGCCAGCACCAGCAAGCATTATAATGAAAAACTGTTTTTT. Protein product: CASTSKHYNEKLFF.

The chain has TRBV4-2 and TRBJ1-4; no clear D. The V end lost 0 bases, the J end lost 5 bases, and 4 bases lay between the germline ends. The germline CDR1 and CDR2 sequences are LGHNA and YNFKEQ. The CDR3 covers 13 residues. The CDR3: CASSQEDNEKLFF. Written as DNA, the CDR3 is TGTGCCAGCAGCCAAGAGGACAATGAAAAACTGTTTTTT.

A few counts support this clone. The chain recombines TRBV4-3 with TRBJ1-4; TRBD1 might be the D (5 bases). Germline loops: CDR1 LGHNA, CDR2 YSLEER. V was cut by 0 bases and J by 0 bases, with 8 bases left in between. The CDR3 runs to 16 residues. CDR3 DNA sequence: TGCGCCAGCAGCCAAGATAGGGGAACAACTAATGAAAAACTGTTTTTT. Translation: CASSQDRGTTNEKLFF.

V gene TRBV7-8 combines with J gene TRBJ2-1; no definite D call. There are 11 residues in the CDR3. V was pared by 5 bases and J by 7 bases, with 6 bases between. CDR1 and CDR2 from the germline V gene are SGHVS and FQNEAQ. The CDR3, as DNA: TGTGCCAGCAGCGACTTGAATGAGCAGTTCTTC. This codes for CASSDLNEQFF.

The genes are TRBV19 and TRBJ1-5; perhaps TRBD1 as D (6 bases). CDR3 length equals 14 residues. The V gene lost 5 bases and the J gene lost 4 bases, with 12 bases spanning the gap. In germline, CDR1 is LNHDA, CDR2 SQIVND (reference sequence). CDR3 sequence: CASSVDSLNQPQHF. The CDR3 nucleotides read TGTGCCAGTAGTGTGGACAGCTTAAATCAGCCCCAGCATTTT.

By its share, this clone is large (0.1 to 1%). The rearrangement uses TRBV6-5 and TRBJ2-1; tentatively, D is TRBD2 (5 bases). The CDR3 covers 14 residues. Germline CDR1 and CDR2: MNHEY and SVGAGI. V was shortened by 1 base and J by 12 bases, with 16 bases between the two germline ends. CDR3 loop: CASSYFGPSWGQFF. The CDR3 DNA follows: TGTGCCAGCAGTTACTTTGGTCCTAGCTGGGGGCAGTTCTTC.

The V and J genes are TRBV7-9 and TRBJ2-5; D is uncertain. Trimming removed 1 base from V and 5 bases from J, with 5 bases in between. The CDR3 has 12 residues. The V gene's germline CDR1 is SEHNR and CDR2 FQNEAQ (reference sequence). The CDR3 loop reads CASSLVGETQYF. DNA for the CDR3: TGTGCCAGCAGCTTAGTCGGTGAGACCCAGTACTTC.

Concerning this clone itself: The sample carries other DNA sequences with the same CDR3. This chain joins TRBV6-5 and TRBJ2-3; 9 bases line up with TRBD2. The germline CDR1 and CDR2 sequences are MNHEY and SVGAGI. CDR3 size: 15 residues. The junction had 22 bases not matched to a gene; V was cut back by 10 bases and J by 14 bases. The CDR3 coding sequence is TGTGCCACCGGTGGGGGCGGGGGGGGCACAGATACGGGGTATTTT. This codes for CATGGGGGGTDTGYF.

The chain employs TRBV2 and TRBJ1-1, with a weak D call TRBD1 (6 bases). This CDR3 comprises 13 residues. The V gene lost 5 bases and the J gene lost 4 bases, with 11 bases spanning the gap. Germline V gives CDR1 SNHLY, CDR2 FYNNEI. The CDR3 region is CASSLGGRTEAFF. CDR3 bases: TGTGCCAGCAGTCTTGGGGGGCGCACTGAAGCTTTCTTT.

The rearrangement links TRBV27 to TRBJ2-5; D not resolved. Germline CDR1 MNHEY, CDR2 SMNVEV (reference sequence). This CDR3 contains 13 residues. V gave up 4 bases and J gave up 5 bases, with 11 bases separating them. The CDR3 sequence: CASSSQPRETQYF. The CDR3 DNA reads as TGTGCCAGCAGTTCACAGCCCCGGGAGACCCAGTACTTC.

The chain couples TRBV28 to TRBJ1-6; TRBD1 might be the D (6 bases). Between the trimmed V and J ends, which lost 5 bases and 6 bases, there was a span of 17 bases. The CDR3 has 16 residues. Germline loops: CDR1 MDHEN, CDR2 SYDVKM. The CDR3 protein is CASSPYRGLGNSPLHF. The CDR3 DNA sequence: TGTGCCAGCAGTCCATATAGGGGGTTGGGTAATTCACCCCTCCACTTT.

V and J are TRBV6-1 and TRBJ2-2; D may be TRBD1 or TRBD2 (7 bases each). In germline, CDR1 is MNHNS, CDR2 SASEGT. V dropped 6 bases and J dropped 4 bases, with 12 bases sitting between them. CDR3 length equals 14 residues. CDR3 amino acids: CASSLRGGTGELFF. CDR3 nucleotide sequence: TGTGCCAGCAGCCTCAGGGGGGGCACCGGGGAGCTGTTTTTT.

The rearrangement joins TRBV28 to TRBJ1-5; D gene uncertain. V was cut by 1 base and J by 6 bases, with 10 bases left in between. The germline V gene encodes CDR1 MDHEN and CDR2 SYDVKM. The CDR3 length is 14 residues. The CDR3 reads CASSLSSWAQPQHF. Here the CDR3 DNA reads TGTGCCAGCAGTTTATCCTCCTGGGCTCAGCCCCAGCATTTT.

This clone was counted a few times. The rearrangement joins TRBV6-7 to TRBJ2-1; D unresolved. TRBV6-7 is noted as an ORF with a role that remains uncertain. This CDR3 region has 17 residues. V lost 6 bases and J 0 bases, leaving 18 bases between the germline ends. The CDR3 spells CASSYLLPQSSYNEQFF. Written as DNA, the CDR3 is TGTGCCAGCAGCTACCTTCTCCCTCAGTCCTCCTACAATGAGCAGTTCTTC.

The CDR3 nucleotides are TGTGCCAGCAACCGAGGAGGGACTAATTCACCCCTCCACTTT. As protein: CASNRGGTNSPLHF. The chain combines TRBV2 with TRBJ1-6; D might be TRBD1 (5 bases). The CDR3 runs to 14 residues. Germline loops: CDR1 SNHLY, CDR2 FYNNEI. Between the trimmed V and J ends, which lost 7 bases and 6 bases, there was a span of 13 bases.

The table lists this clone with a few counts. The V and J genes are TRBV5-1 and TRBJ2-7, with D unclear. CDR1 is SGHRS, CDR2 YFSETQ, per germline. The CDR3 is 13 residues long. Trimming took off 6 bases at V and 0 bases at J, with 10 bases between the two ends. The CDR3 DNA reads TGCGCCAGCACCCCGACAAACTCCTACGAGCAGTACTTC. It codes for CASTPTNSYEQYF.

The V call is TRBV5-1, the J call TRBJ2-2, with D possibly being TRBD1 or TRBD2 (5 bases each). V was pared by 6 bases and J by 1 base, with 10 bases between. This CDR3 comprises 14 residues. CDR1 is SGHRS and CDR2 is YFSETQ in the germline V gene. CDR3 nucleotide sequence: TGCGCCAGCACAGGGAGATTGAACACCGGGGAGCTGTTTTTT. It encodes CASTGRLNTGELFF. Supplemented by reference TRBV5-1 and TRBJ2-2, the full variable domain reads KAGVTQTPRYLIKTRGQQVTLSCSPISGHRSVSWYQQTPGQGLQFLFEYFSETQRNKGNFPGRFSGRQFSNSRSEMNVSTLELGDSALYLCASTGRLNTGELFFGEGSRLTVL.

The chain recombines TRBV9 with TRBJ2-7, with a tentative D call TRBD2 (6 bases). Between the trimmed V and J ends, which lost 4 bases and 6 bases, there was a span of 17 bases. The CDR3 has 14 residues. Germline V CDR1 and CDR2: SGDLS, YYNGEE. The CDR3 loop is CASSPGTAGPEQYF. The CDR3 DNA reads TGTGCCAGCAGCCCTGGGACTGCCGGCCCCGAGCAGTACTTC.

This clone has only one observation. The rearrangement links TRBV6-5 to TRBJ1-2; 7 positions match TRBD1. The V gene's germline CDR1 is MNHEY and CDR2 SVGAGI. This CDR3 comprises 14 residues. J gave up 2 bases and V 3 bases, and 3 bases lay outside the gene matches. CDR3 amino acids: CASSYSQGNYGYTF. CDR3 DNA: TGTGCCAGCAGTTATTCACAGGGGAACTATGGCTACACCTTC.

This chain links TRBV25-1 with TRBJ2-1, with 10 bases aligning to TRBD2. This CDR3 has 15 amino acids. CDR1 and CDR2 (germline): MGHDK, SYGVNS. V shed 3 bases and J 6 bases; nucleotides not matched to a gene: 5. The CDR3 region has the DNA TGTGCCAGCAGTGATTCGGGACTAGCGTCCAATGAGCAGTTCTTC. This sequence encodes CASSDSGLASNEQFF.

The J gene is TRBJ2-1, the V gene TRBV13; 8 nucleotides match TRBD2. CDR1 and CDR2 (germline): PRHDT, FYEKMQ (reference sequence). The CDR3 is made up of 14 amino acids. V lost 7 bases, J lost 6 bases, and 8 bases stayed unmatched. CDR3 coding DNA: TGTGCCAGCAACCTAAGGGCGGGGGGCAATGAGCAGTTCTTC. Its translation: CASNLRAGGNEQFF.

The genes are TRBV13 and TRBJ1-2; the D is unclear. Germline CDR1 and CDR2: PRHDT and FYEKMQ (reference sequence). CDR3 length: 18 amino acids. The V end lost 1 base, the J end lost 2 bases, and 20 bases lay between the germline ends. The CDR3, as DNA: TGTGCCAGCAGCTTAGTGGGAGATCTCGGGGAAGGAAACTATGGCTACACCTTC. Translation: CASSLVGDLGEGNYGYTF.

This clone was detected a few times. V gene TRBV4-2 combines with J gene TRBJ2-1, with 14 bases lining up with TRBD2. The trim removed 0 bases at V and 6 bases at J, leaving 1 base unmatched. The germline gives CDR1 LGHNA, CDR2 YNFKEQ. There are 16 residues in the CDR3. The CDR3 protein is CASSQDGTSGGNEQFF. The CDR3 DNA is TGTGCCAGCAGCCAAGACGGGACTAGCGGGGGCAATGAGCAGTTCTTC.

The sample holds one count of this clone. V is TRBV5-4 and J is TRBJ1-3, with TRBD1 as a possible D gene (5 bases). The germline gives CDR1 SGHNT, CDR2 YYREEE (reference sequence). The CDR3 runs 14 residues. The V and J ends lost 6 bases and 0 bases respectively, with 10 bases between them. The chain's CDR3 is CASTRGGSGNTIYF. As DNA, the CDR3 is TGTGCCAGCACTCGGGGGGGCTCTGGAAACACCATATATTTT.

This chain links TRBV7-5 with TRBJ2-1. TRBV7-5 is described as a pseudogene. The CDR3 runs to 11 residues. CDR3 protein: CASSLGKEQFF. The CDR3, as DNA: TGTGCCAGCAGCTTAGGAAAAGAGCAGTTCTTC.

Details on this clone: At one end the junction does not follow the germline gene, possibly because of a read error. The chain joins TRBV5-4 to TRBJ1-2, with D uncertain. The CDR3 covers 12 residues. Germline assignment: CDR1 SGHNT and CDR2 YYREEE (reference sequence). This chain's CDR3 is CASSLEPHFREF. The CDR3 DNA sequence: TGTGCCAGCAGCTTGGAGCCCCACTTCCGGGAGTTC.

V gene TRBV7-9 combines with J gene TRBJ2-1, with 8 bases aligning to TRBD2. Trimming removed 5 bases from V and 16 bases from J; junction bases left unmatched: 10. Germline V gene data show CDR1 as SEHNR and CDR2 as FQNEAQ (reference sequence). The CDR3 totals 12 residues. The CDR3 is CASSPGGAGGFF. The CDR3, as DNA: TGTGCCAGCAGCCCCGGGGGGGCGGGGGGATTCTTC.